The rows below give T cell receptor beta chains drawn from one sample of a study of T cell repertoires in aging, cancer and after chemotherapy. TCRdb ran MiXCR on the multiplex PCR reads and lists one entry per CDR3 protein. The profile covers about 6,600 distinct CDR3 sequences, with over 20% appearing a single time and around 8.5% taken by the ten largest. Sequenced: blood. Source of these receptors: a human donor with a blood cancer. Each CDR3 is given with its conserved first and last residue. D genes are given only for firm matches. Clone size is shown for a subset of rows, as once, few, many or a class of expanded clone.

DNA: TGCAGTGCTAGAGATACCCCTAGCGGCGTTGGACACAATGAGCAGTTCTTC
CDR3: CSARDTPSGVGHNEQFF
V: TRBV20-1
J: TRBJ2-1
D: TRBD2
size: NA

DNA: TGTGCCAGCACCGCGACTAGCGGGAATAGGCGAATTGAGCAGTTCTTC
CDR3: CASTATSGNRRIEQFF
V: TRBV6-2/TRBV6-3
J: TRBJ2-1
D: TRBD2
size: once

DNA: TGTGCCAGCAGCTTAGTAGCGGGCTCCTACAATGAGCAGTTCTTC
CDR3: CASSLVAGSYNEQFF
V: TRBV7-9
J: TRBJ2-1
D: TRBD2
size: medium-sized

DNA: TGCGCCAGCAGCCAAGAGCAGGCTAGCGGGAGGGTCCACGAGCAGTTCTTC
CDR3: CASSQEQASGRVHEQFF
V: TRBV4-3
J: TRBJ2-1
D: TRBD2
size: few

DNA: TGCAGCGGAGCCTATAATGAAAAACTGTTTTTT
CDR3: CSGAYNEKLFF
V: TRBV29-1
J: TRBJ1-4
D: NA
size: medium-sized

DNA: TGTGCCAGCAGCGCGGGTCGAGGGTGGGATACGCAGTATTTT
CDR3: CASSAGRGWDTQYF
V: TRBV11-1
J: TRBJ2-3
D: NA
size: NA

DNA: TGTGCCAGCAGTTCCCCACAGGGGGCTCAGACCGGGGAGCTGTTTTTT
CDR3: CASSSPQGAQTGELFF
V: TRBV12-3/TRBV12-4
J: TRBJ2-2
D: TRBD1
size: medium-sized

DNA: TGTGCCAGTTCTGACAGAGGTGAAAAACTGTTTTTT
CDR3: CASSDRGEKLFF
V: TRBV19
J: TRBJ1-4
D: NA
size: medium-sized

DNA: TGTGCCAGCAGTTTGTGGATGAACACTGAAGCTTTCTTT
CDR3: CASSLWMNTEAFF
V: TRBV12-3/TRBV12-4
J: TRBJ1-1
D: NA
size: few

DNA: TGTGCCAGCAGCCCCCGACTTGGGGGGAACACTGAAGCTTTCTTT
CDR3: CASSPRLGGNTEAFF
V: TRBV5-6
J: TRBJ1-1
D: NA
size: NA

DNA: TGTGCCAGCAGTTTAAACTTGGGGGGGACAGGGGGCGCTGGGGCCAACGTCCTGACTTTC
CDR3: CASSLNLGGTGGAGANVLTF
V: TRBV12-3/TRBV12-4
J: TRBJ2-6
D: TRBD1
size: few

DNA: TGCGCCAGCAGCGGGACGCTAGACTACGAGCAGTACTTC
CDR3: CASSGTLDYEQYF
V: TRBV5-1
J: TRBJ2-7
D: NA
size: NA

DNA: TGTGCCAGCAGTTTGCGTAACGATCTCTGGACTAGCGGGAGGGCCAATGAGCAGTTCTTC
CDR3: CASSLRNDLWTSGRANEQFF
V: TRBV6-5
J: TRBJ2-1
D: TRBD2
size: NA

DNA: TGTGCCAGCTCACCAAGGGGGCTGAACACTGAAGCTTTCTTT
CDR3: CASSPRGLNTEAFF
V: TRBV18
J: TRBJ1-1
D: TRBD1
size: medium-sized

DNA: TGCGCCAGCAGCTTGCAAAGCGGATGCACAGATACGCAGTATTTT
CDR3: CASSLQSGCTDTQYF
V: TRBV5-1
J: TRBJ2-3
D: NA
size: NA

DNA: TGCAGCGTGGGACAGGTCTTCAACTATGGCTACACCTTC
CDR3: CSVGQVFNYGYTF
V: TRBV29-1
J: TRBJ1-2
D: TRBD1
size: NA

DNA: TGTGCCAGCAGTTTTACAGGGTTCTCCTACAATGAGCAGTTCTTC
CDR3: CASSFTGFSYNEQFF
V: TRBV28
J: TRBJ2-1
D: NA
size: NA

DNA: TGTGCCAGCAGTTCGGACGACAACAGAGGGACTGAAGCTTTCTTT
CDR3: CASSSDDNRGTEAFF
V: TRBV6-2/TRBV6-3
J: TRBJ1-1
D: NA
size: medium-sized

DNA: TGTGCCAGCATTCACAGCGGGAGCACAGATACGCAGTATTTT
CDR3: CASIHSGSTDTQYF
V: TRBV6-5
J: TRBJ2-3
D: NA
size: medium-sized

DNA: TGTGCCAGTAGTATAAACGACAGAGCTGGAAACACCATATATTTT
CDR3: CASSINDRAGNTIYF
V: TRBV19
J: TRBJ1-3
D: NA
size: medium-sized

DNA: TGTGCCACCAGTAAGGGGGGCTACGAGCAGTACTTC
CDR3: CATSKGGYEQYF
V: TRBV24-1
J: TRBJ2-7
D: NA
size: NA

DNA: TGTGCCTGGGGAGACAGGGGTTATCAGCCCCAGCATTTT
CDR3: CAWGDRGYQPQHF
V: TRBV30
J: TRBJ1-5
D: TRBD1
size: NA

DNA: TGTGCCAGCAGCACCCCGACCGATCGGGTGTCCTACAATGAGCAGTTCTTC
CDR3: CASSTPTDRVSYNEQFF
V: TRBV7-9
J: TRBJ2-1
D: NA
size: NA

DNA: TGTGCCTGGCTTCTCGGGGGGGGCGGTGAAAAACTGTTTTTT
CDR3: CAWLLGGGGEKLFF
V: TRBV30
J: TRBJ1-4
D: NA
size: NA

DNA: TGTGCCAGCAGTTATGCCCAGGGAGTCAGGGGCTATGGCTACACCTTC
CDR3: CASSYAQGVRGYGYTF
V: TRBV27
J: TRBJ1-2
D: NA
size: medium-sized

DNA: TGCAGTGCTAGGTCAGGGGGCGGTGGAAACACCATATATTTT
CDR3: CSARSGGGGNTIYF
V: TRBV20-1
J: TRBJ1-3
D: TRBD1
size: NA

DNA: TGTGCCAGCAGCGTCCAGGGTAACCAAGAGACCCAGTACTTC
CDR3: CASSVQGNQETQYF
V: TRBV9
J: TRBJ2-5
D: NA
size: NA

DNA: TGTGCCAGCAGCTTGGGGGGGGTAACAGGATCTGGAAACACCATATATTTT
CDR3: CASSLGGVTGSGNTIYF
V: TRBV7-2
J: TRBJ1-3
D: NA
size: NA

DNA: TGTGCCAGCAGCTTGGTGGTGGGGACTGAAGCTTTCTTT
CDR3: CASSLVVGTEAFF
V: TRBV5-5
J: TRBJ1-1
D: NA
size: NA

DNA: TGTGCCAGCAGTGAAACTTGGGCCCCAGTAGTTCAGCCCCAGCATTTT
CDR3: CASSETWAPVVQPQHF
V: TRBV6-1
J: TRBJ1-5
D: NA
size: few